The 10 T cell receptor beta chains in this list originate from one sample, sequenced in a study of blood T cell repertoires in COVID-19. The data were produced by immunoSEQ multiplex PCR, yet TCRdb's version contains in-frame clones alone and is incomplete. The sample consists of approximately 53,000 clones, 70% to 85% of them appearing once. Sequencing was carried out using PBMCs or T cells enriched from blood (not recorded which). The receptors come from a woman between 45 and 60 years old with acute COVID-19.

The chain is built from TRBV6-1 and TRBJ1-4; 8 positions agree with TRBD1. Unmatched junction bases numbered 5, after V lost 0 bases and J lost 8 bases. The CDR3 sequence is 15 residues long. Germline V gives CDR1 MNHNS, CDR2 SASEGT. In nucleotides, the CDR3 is TGTGCCAGCAGTGAAGCAGGACAGGGAGGGGAAAAACTGTTTTTT. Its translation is CASSEAGQGGEKLFF.

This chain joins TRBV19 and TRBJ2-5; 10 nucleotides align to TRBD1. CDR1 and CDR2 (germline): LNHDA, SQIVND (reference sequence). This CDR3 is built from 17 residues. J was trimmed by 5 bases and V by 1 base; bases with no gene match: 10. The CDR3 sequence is CASSIGPGQGFTETQYF. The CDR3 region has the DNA TGTGCCAGTAGTATAGGTCCGGGACAGGGGTTTACGGAGACCCAGTACTTC.

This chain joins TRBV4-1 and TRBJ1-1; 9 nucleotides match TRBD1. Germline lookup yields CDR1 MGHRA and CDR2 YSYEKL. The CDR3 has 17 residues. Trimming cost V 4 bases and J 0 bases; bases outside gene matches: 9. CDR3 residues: CASSRDRGQGMNTEAFF. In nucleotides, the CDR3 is TGCGCCAGCAGCCGGGATAGGGGACAGGGAATGAACACTGAAGCTTTCTTT.

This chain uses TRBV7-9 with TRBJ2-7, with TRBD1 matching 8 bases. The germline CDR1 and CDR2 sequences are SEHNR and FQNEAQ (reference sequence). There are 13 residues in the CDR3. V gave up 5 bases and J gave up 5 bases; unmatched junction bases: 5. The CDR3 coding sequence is TGTGCCAGCAGCAACAGGGGGATGGACGAGCAGTACTTC. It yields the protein CASSNRGMDEQYF. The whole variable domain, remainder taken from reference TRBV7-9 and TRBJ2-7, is DTGVSQNPRHKITKRGQNVTFRCDPISEHNRLYWYRQTLGQGPEFLTYFQNEAQLEKSRLLSDRFSAERPKGSFSTLEIQRTEQGDSAMYLCASSNRGMDEQYFGPGTRLTVT.

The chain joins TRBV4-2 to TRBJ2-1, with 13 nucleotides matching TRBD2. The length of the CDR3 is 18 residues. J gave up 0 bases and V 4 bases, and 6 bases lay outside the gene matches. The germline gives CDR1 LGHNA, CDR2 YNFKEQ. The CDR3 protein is CASSPGLAGASSYNEQFF. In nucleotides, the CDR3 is TGTGCCAGCAGCCCTGGACTAGCGGGGGCGAGCTCCTACAATGAGCAGTTCTTC.

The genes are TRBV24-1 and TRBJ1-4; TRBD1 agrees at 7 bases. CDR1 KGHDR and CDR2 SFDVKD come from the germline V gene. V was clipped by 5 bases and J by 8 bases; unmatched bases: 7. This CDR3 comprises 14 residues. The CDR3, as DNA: TGTGCCACCAGTGGAGGGGGCGTAGGGGAAAAACTGTTTTTT. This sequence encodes CATSGGGVGEKLFF.

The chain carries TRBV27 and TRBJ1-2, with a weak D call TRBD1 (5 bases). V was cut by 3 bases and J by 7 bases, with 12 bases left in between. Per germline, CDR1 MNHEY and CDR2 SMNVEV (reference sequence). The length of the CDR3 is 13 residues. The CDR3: CASSLAGRVGYTF. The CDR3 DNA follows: TGTGCCAGCAGTTTGGCAGGGAGGGTTGGCTACACCTTC.

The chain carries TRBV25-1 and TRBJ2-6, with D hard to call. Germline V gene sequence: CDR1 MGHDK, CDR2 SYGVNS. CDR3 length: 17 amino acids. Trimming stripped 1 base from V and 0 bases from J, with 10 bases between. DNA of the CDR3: TGTGCCAGCAGTGAATCCCTTCGAGACTCTGGGGCCAACGTCCTGACTTTC. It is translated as CASSESLRDSGANVLTF.

CDR3 sequence: CASSPRGIAEAFF. CDR3 DNA: TGTGCCAGCAGCCCCCGAGGGATCGCTGAAGCTTTCTTT. The chain carries TRBV6-5 and TRBJ1-1, with unresolved D. The germline CDR1 and CDR2 sequences are MNHEY and SVGAGI. V lost 6 bases and J 6 bases, leaving 14 bases between the germline ends. The CDR3 runs to 13 residues.

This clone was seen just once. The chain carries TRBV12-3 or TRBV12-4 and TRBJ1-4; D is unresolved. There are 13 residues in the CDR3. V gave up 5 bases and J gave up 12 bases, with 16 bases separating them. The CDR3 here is CASSPPPRRELFF. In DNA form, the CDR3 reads TGTGCCAGCAGTCCACCTCCCAGGAGGGAACTGTTTTTT.